These 5 T cell receptor beta chains share one sample of origin, sequenced in a study of T cell repertoires in cytomegalovirus infection. No antigen has been identified for these receptors. One entry per CDR3 protein, called by TCRdb with MiXCR from the reads. The profile shows hundreds of thousands of distinct CDR3 sequences, 30% to 40% of them singletons. Sequencing used cultured CD8+ T cells from PBMCs, obtained from culture after CMV antigen stimulation. These receptors were obtained from a human donor in good health (CMV status not recorded). Some clones in this sample may be carry-over from other donors' samples.

V and J are TRBV27 and TRBJ2-3; 13 bases fit TRBD2. Trimming at V came to 7 bases and at J to 6 bases, leaving 16 bases not matched to a gene. Germline V gene sequence: CDR1 MNHEY, CDR2 SMNVEV (reference sequence). The CDR3 is made up of 18 amino acids. This CDR3 is CASTISWTSGGVQDTQYF. DNA of the CDR3: TGTGCCAGCACCATAAGCTGGACTAGCGGGGGAGTGCAGGATACGCAGTATTTT.

This clonotype occurred a few times. The chain uses TRBV19 and TRBJ1-1, with D perhaps TRBD1 (5 bases). Germline lookup yields CDR1 LNHDA and CDR2 SQIVND (reference sequence). The CDR3 consists of 14 residues. Trimming took 1 base from V and 3 from J, leaving 9 bases between them. CDR3 protein: CASSIGRTHTEAFF. DNA for the CDR3: TGTGCCAGTAGTATAGGTCGGACACACACTGAAGCTTTCTTT.

CDR3 in amino acids: CATFRGGETGELFF. CDR3 nucleotides: TGTGCCACATTTCGCGGGGGGGAAACCGGGGAGCTGTTTTTT. The chain uses TRBV19 and TRBJ2-2, with 9 bases aligning to TRBD2. There are 14 residues in the CDR3. The junction had 8 bases not matched to a gene; V was cut back by 10 bases and J by 5 bases. CDR1 is LNHDA, CDR2 SQIVND, per germline (reference sequence).

The chain carries TRBV5-5 and TRBJ1-1, with D unclear. CDR1 is SGHKS and CDR2 is YYEKEE in the germline V gene (reference sequence). The CDR3 totals 15 residues. V was pared by 3 bases and J by 1 base, with 13 bases between. For the CDR3, the DNA is TGTGCCAGCAGCTGGGTGATGGCGGGGAACACTGAAGCTTTCTTT. Translated, it gives CASSWVMAGNTEAFF.

The chain has TRBV7-9 and TRBJ2-7; possible D gene TRBD1, 6 bases. This CDR3 has 15 amino acids. Trimming stripped 7 bases from V and 3 bases from J, with 19 bases between. Germline assignment: CDR1 SEHNR and CDR2 FQNEAQ (reference sequence). DNA for the CDR3: TGTGCCAGCACCCAGATGACAGGTTCAATCTACGAGCAGTACTTC. This encodes CASTQMTGSIYEQYF.